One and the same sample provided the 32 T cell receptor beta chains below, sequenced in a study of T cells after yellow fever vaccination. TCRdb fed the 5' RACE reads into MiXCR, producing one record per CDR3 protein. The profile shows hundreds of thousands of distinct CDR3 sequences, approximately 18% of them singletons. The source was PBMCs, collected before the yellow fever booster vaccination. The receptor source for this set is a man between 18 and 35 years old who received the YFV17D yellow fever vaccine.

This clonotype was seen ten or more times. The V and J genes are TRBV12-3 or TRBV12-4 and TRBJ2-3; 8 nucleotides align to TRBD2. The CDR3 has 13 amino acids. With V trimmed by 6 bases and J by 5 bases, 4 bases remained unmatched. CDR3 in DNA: TGTGCCAGCAGCCCCGGGGGGGAAGATACGCAGTATTTT. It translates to CASSPGGEDTQYF.

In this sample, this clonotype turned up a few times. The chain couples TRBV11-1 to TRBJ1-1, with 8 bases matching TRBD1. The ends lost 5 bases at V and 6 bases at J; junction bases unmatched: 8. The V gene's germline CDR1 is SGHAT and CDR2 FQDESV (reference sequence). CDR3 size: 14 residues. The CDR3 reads CASSQDRARPEAFF. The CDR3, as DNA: TGTGCCAGCAGCCAGGACAGGGCCAGGCCTGAAGCTTTCTTT.

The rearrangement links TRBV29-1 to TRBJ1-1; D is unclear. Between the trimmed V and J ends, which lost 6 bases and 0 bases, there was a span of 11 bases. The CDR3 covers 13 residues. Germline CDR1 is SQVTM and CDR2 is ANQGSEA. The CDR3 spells CSVGQIMNTEAFF. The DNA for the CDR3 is TGCAGCGTCGGCCAGATCATGAACACTGAAGCTTTCTTT. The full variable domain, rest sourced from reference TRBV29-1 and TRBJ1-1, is SAVISQKPSRDICQRGTSLTIQCQVDSQVTMMFWYRQQPGQSLTLIATANQGSEATYESGFVIDKFPISRPNLTFSTLTVSNMSPEDSSIYLCSVGQIMNTEAFFGQGTRLTVV.

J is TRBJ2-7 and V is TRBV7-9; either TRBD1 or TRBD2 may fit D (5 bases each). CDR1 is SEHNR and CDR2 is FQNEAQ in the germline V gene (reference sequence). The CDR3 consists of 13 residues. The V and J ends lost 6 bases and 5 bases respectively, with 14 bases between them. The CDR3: CASRTGTNNEQYF. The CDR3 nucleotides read TGTGCCAGCAGGACCGGGACCAACAACGAGCAGTACTTC.

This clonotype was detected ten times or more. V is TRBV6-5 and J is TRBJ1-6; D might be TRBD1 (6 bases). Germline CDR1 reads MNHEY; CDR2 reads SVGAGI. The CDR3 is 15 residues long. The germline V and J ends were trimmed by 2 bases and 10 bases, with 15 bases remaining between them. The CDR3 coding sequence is TGTGCCAGCAGTTACCAGTCAGGGGCGGAATCACCCCTCCACTTT. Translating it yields CASSYQSGAESPLHF.

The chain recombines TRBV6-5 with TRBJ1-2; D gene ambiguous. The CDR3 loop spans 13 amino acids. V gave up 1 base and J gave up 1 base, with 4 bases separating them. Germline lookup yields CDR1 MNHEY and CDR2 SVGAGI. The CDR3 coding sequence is TGTGCCAGCAGTTACTACCGTAACTATGGCTACACCTTC. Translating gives CASSYYRNYGYTF.

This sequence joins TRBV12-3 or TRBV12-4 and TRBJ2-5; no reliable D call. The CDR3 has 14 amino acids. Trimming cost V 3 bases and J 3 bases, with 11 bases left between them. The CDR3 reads CASSFRTTEETQYF. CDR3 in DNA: TGTGCCAGCAGTTTCCGGACCACTGAAGAGACCCAGTACTTC.

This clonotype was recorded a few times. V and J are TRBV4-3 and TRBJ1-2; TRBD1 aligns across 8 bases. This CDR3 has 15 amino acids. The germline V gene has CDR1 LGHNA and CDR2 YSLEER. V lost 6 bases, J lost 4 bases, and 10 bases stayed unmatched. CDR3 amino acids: CASRTTGQGGYGYTF. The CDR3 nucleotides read TGCGCCAGCAGAACGACAGGACAGGGAGGCTATGGCTACACCTTC.

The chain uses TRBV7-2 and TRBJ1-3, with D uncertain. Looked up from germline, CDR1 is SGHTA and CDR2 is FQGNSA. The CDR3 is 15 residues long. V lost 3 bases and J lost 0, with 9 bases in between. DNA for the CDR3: TGTGCCAGCAGCTTGCAGACCCTCTCTGGAAACACCATATATTTT. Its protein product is CASSLQTLSGNTIYF.

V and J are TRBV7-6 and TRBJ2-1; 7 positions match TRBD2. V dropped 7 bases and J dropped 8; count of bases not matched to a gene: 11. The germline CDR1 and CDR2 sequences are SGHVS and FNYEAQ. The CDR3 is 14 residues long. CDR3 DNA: TGTGCCAGCACCCAAAATTTGGGGGGGGATGAGCAGTTCTTC. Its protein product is CASTQNLGGDEQFF.

CDR3 loop: CAISTTSGEQYF. The CDR3 DNA sequence: TGTGCCATCAGTACAACTAGCGGCGAGCAGTACTTC. The chain couples TRBV10-3 to TRBJ2-7, with TRBD2 matching over 8 bases. Germline CDR1 and CDR2: ENHRY and SYGVKD. The V gene end was trimmed by 5 bases and the J gene end by 6 bases; junction bases not matched to a gene: 3. The CDR3 runs to 12 residues.

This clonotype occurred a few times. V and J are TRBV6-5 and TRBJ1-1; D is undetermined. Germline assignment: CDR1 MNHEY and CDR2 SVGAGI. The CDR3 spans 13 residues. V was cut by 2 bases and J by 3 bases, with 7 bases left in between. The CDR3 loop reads CASSYGLHTEAFF. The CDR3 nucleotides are TGTGCCAGCAGTTACGGGTTGCACACTGAAGCTTTCTTT.

This chain's CDR3 is CASSPGQGHSYEQYF. In nucleotides, the CDR3 is TGTGCCAGCAGCCCCGGACAGGGACACTCCTACGAGCAGTACTTC. The chain has TRBV3-1 and TRBJ2-7, with TRBD1 matching over 8 bases. Germline assignment: CDR1 LGHDT and CDR2 YNNKEL (reference sequence). The CDR3 loop spans 15 amino acids. Germline trimming cut 4 bases from V and 0 bases from J; bases unmatched to any gene: 5.

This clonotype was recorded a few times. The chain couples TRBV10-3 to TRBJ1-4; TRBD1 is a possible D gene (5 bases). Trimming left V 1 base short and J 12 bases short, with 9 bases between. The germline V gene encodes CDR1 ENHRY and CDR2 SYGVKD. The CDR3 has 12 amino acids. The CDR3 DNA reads TGTGCCATCAGTGAGTACAGGAGCGAACTGTTTTTT. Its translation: CAISEYRSELFF.

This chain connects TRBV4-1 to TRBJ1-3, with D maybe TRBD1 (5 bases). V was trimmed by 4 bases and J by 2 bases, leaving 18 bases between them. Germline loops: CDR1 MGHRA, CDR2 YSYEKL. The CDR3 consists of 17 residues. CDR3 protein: CASSRQGITLAGNTIYF. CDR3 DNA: TGCGCCAGCAGCCGCCAGGGAATTACTCTAGCTGGAAACACCATATATTTT.

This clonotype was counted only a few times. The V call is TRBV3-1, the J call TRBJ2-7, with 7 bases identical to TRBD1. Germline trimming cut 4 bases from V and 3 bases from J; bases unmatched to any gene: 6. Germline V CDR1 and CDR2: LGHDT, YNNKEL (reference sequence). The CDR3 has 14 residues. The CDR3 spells CASSRTGTDYEQYF. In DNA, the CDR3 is TGTGCCAGCAGCCGAACCGGGACAGACTACGAGCAGTACTTC.

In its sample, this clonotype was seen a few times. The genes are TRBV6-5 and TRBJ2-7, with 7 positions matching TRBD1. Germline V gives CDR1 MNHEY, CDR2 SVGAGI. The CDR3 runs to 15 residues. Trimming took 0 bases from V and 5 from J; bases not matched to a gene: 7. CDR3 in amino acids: CASSYSAGGNNEQYF. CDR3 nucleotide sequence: TGTGCCAGCAGTTACTCAGCAGGGGGAAATAACGAGCAGTACTTC.

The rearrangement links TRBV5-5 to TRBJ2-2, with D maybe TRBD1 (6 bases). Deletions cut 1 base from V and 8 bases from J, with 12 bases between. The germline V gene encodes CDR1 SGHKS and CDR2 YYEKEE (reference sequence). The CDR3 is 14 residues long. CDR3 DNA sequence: TGTGCCAGCAGCTTGATACAGGGATCTGGGGAGCTGTTTTTT. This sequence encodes CASSLIQGSGELFF.

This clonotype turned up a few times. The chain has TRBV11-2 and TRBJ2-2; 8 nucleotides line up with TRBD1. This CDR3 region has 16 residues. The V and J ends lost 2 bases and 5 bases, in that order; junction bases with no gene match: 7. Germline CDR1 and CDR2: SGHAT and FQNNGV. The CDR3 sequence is CASSLRQGALTGELFF. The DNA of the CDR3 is TGTGCCAGCAGCTTAAGGCAGGGGGCTCTAACCGGGGAGCTGTTTTTT.

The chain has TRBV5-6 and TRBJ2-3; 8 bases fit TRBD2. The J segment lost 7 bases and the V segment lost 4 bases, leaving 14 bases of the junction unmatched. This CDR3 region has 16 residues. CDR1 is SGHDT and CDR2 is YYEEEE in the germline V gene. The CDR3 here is CASSPRGGATLNTQYF. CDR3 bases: TGTGCCAGCAGCCCTCGGGGGGGTGCCACACTAAATACGCAGTATTTT.

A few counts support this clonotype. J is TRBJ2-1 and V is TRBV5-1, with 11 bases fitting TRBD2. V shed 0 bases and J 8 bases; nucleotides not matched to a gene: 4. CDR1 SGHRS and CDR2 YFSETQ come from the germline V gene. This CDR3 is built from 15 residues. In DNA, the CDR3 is TGCGCCAGCAGCTTGGCTAGCGGGGGGATATATGAGCAGTTCTTC. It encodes CASSLASGGIYEQFF.

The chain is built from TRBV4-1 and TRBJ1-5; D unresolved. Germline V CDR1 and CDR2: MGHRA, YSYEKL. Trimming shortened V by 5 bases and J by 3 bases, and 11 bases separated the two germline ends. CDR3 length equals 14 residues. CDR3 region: CASSSPASNQPQHF. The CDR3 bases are TGCGCCAGCAGCTCGCCAGCCTCCAATCAGCCCCAGCATTTT.

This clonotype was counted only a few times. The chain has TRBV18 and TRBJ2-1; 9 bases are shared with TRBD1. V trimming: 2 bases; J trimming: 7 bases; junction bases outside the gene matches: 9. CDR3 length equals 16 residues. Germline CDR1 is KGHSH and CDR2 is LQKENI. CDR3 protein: CASSPNRGQGANEQFF. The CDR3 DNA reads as TGTGCCAGCTCACCAAACAGGGGGCAAGGGGCGAATGAGCAGTTCTTC.

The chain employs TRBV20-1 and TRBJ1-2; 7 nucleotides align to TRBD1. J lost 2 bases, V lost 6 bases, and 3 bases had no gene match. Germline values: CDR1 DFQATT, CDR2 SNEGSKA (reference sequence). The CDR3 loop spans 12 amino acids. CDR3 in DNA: TGCAGTGCCGAGGGACAGAACTATGGCTACACCTTC. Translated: CSAEGQNYGYTF.

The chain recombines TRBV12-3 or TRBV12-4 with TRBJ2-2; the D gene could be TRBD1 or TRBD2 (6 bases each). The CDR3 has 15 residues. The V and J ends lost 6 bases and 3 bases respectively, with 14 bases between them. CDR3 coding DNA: TGTGCCAGCAGGACCTACAGGGAGGACACCGGGGAGCTGTTTTTT. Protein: CASRTYREDTGELFF.

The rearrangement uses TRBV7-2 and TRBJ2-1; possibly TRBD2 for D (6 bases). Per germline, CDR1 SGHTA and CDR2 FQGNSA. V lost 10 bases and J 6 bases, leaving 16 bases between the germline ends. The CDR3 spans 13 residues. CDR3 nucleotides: TGTGCCACCTCAGGGTGGGGGGTCAATGAGCAGTTCTTC. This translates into CATSGWGVNEQFF.

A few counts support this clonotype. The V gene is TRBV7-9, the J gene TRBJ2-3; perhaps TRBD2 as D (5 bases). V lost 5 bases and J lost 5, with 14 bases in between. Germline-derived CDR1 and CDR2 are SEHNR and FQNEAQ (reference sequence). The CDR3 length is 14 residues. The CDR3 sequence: CASSPRGLGDTQYF. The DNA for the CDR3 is TGTGCCAGCAGCCCCAGAGGGCTTGGAGATACGCAGTATTTT.

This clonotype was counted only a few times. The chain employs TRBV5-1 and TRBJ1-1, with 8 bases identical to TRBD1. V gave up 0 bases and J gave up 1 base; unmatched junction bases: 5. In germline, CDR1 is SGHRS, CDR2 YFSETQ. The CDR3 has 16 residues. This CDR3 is CASSLAYRGRNTEAFF. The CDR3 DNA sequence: TGCGCCAGCAGCTTGGCCTACAGGGGGAGGAACACTGAAGCTTTCTTT.

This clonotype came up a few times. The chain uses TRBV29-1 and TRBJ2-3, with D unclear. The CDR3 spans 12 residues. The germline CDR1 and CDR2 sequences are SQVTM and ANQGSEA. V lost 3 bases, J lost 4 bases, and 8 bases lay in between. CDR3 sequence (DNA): TGCAGCGTTGAGGCAACAGCAGATACGCAGTATTTT. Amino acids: CSVEATADTQYF.

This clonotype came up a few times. Here the CDR3 DNA reads TGTGCCAGCAGTTTAGCGGGGGCAAGAGACTACACCTTC. Its protein is CASSLAGARDYTF. V gene TRBV12-3 or TRBV12-4 combines with J gene TRBJ1-2; D is perhaps TRBD1 (6 bases). This CDR3 comprises 13 residues. The V end was cut by 0 bases, the J end by 10 bases, with 12 bases between.

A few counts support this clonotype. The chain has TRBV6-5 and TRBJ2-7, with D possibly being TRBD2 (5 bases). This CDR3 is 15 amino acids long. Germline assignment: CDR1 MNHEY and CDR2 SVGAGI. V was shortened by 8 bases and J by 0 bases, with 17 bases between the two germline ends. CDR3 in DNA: TGTGCCAGCCGTCGGGGTCCCGCCGGCTCCTACGAGCAGTACTTC. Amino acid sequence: CASRRGPAGSYEQYF.

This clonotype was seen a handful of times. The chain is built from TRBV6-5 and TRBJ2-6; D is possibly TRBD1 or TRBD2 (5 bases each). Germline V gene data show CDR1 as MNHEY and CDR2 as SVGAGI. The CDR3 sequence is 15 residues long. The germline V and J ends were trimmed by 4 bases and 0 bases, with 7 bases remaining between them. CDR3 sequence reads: CASSFGTSGANVLTF. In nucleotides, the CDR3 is TGTGCCAGCAGTTTCGGGACCTCTGGGGCCAACGTCCTGACTTTC.